This TCR beta chain came from a study of blood T cell repertoires in COVID-19. Whole-study context: Samples of COVID-19 (acute and convalescent) were obtained from the United States, Italy and Spain. Nucleic acid was either cDNA or gDNA, and it came from T cells, B-cell-depleted T cells, or PBMCs.

This CDR3 has 14 amino acids. V was trimmed by 0 bases and J by 1 base, leaving 6 bases between them. Looked up from germline, CDR1 is MNHEY and CDR2 is SMNVEV (reference sequence). Libraries were prepared by immunoSEQ multiplex PCR; TCRdb keeps only in-frame clonotypes and omits some of them. The sample lists 300,000 or so clones, more than 70% seen once, with around 1.5% in the top ten. The receptor was derived from a woman aged 50 to 65 with acute or convalescent COVID-19. The chain has TRBV27 and TRBJ1-1; D gene uncertain. The sample comprised peripheral blood. The CDR3 spells CASSLSGGNTEAFF. CDR3 DNA: TGTGCCAGCAGTTTATCAGGAGGGAACACTGAAGCTTTCTTT.